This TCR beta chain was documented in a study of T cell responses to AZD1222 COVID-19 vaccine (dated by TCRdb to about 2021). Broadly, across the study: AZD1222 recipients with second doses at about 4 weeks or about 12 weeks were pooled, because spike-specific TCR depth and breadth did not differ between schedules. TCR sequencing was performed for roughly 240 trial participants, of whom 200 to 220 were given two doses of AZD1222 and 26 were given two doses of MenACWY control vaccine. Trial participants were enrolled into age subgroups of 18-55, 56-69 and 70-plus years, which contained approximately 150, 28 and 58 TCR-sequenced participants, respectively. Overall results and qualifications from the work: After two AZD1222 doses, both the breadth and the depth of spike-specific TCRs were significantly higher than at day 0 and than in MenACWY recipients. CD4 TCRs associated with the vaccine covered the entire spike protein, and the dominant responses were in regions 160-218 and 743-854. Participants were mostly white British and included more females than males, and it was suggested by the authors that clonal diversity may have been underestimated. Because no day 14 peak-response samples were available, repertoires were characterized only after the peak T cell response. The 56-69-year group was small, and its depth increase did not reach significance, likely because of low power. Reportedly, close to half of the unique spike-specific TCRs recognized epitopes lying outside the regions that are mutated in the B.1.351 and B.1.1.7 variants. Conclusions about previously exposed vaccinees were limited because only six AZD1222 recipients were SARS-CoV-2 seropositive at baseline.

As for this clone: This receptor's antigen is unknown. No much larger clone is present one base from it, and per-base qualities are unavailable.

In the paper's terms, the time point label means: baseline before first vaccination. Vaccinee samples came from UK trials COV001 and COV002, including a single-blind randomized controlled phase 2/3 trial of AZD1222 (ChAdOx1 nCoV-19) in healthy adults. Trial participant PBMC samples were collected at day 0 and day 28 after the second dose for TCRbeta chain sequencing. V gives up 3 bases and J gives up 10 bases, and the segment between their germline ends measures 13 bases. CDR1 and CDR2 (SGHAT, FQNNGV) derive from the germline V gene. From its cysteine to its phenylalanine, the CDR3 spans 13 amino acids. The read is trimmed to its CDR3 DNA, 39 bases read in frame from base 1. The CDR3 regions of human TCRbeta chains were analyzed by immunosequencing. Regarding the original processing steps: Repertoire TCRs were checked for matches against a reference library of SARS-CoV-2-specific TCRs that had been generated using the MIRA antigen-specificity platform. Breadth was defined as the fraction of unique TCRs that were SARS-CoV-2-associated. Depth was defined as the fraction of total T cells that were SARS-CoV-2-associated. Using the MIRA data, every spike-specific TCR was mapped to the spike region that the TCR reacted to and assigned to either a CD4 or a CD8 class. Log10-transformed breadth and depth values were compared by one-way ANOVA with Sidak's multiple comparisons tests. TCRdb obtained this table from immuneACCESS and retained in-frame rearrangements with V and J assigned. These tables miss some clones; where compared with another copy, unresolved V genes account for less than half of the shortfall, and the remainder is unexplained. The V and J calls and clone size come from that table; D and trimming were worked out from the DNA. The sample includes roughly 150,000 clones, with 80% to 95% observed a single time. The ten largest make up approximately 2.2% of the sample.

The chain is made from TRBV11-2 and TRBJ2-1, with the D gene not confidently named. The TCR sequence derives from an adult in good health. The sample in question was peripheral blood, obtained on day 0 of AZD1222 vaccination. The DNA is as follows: TGTGCCAGCAGCTTTTCGTTCGGTGCGGAGCAGTTCTTC. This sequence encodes CASSFSFGAEQFF.